A selection of T cell receptor beta chains follows, all from one sample in a study of breast tumors, draining lymph nodes, adjacent tissues. TCRdb recomputed calls from the multiplex PCR reads with MiXCR, one row per CDR3 protein. Of some 85,000 distinct CDR3 sequences listed, 25% to 35% are singletons. The sequenced sample was axillary lymph node tissue. All receptors come from a female donor with breast cancer. Some clones in this sample may be carry-over from other donors' samples. The CDR3 runs from the conserved cysteine through the conserved F or W. The D gene is left open where the match is weak. Expanded clones are given a class, and other clones once, few, many or no size at all.

many,TRBJ2-7,TRBV10-2,TRBD2,CASSAAGGPNEQYF,TGCGCCAGCAGTGCAGCGGGAGGGCCAAACGAGCAGTACTTC
many,TRBJ2-5,TRBV7-6,NA,CASSLAMWETQYF,TGTGCCAGCAGCTTAGCGATGTGGGAGACCCAGTACTTC
many,TRBJ1-3,TRBV6-5,TRBD1,CASSLLRTPGQGRNTIYF,TGTGCCAGCAGTTTACTACGAACTCCGGGACAGGGTAGAAACACCATATATTTT
many,TRBJ2-3,TRBV5-1,NA,CASSRDHSTDTQYF,TGCGCCAGCAGCCGGGACCATAGCACAGATACGCAGTATTTT
many,TRBJ2-1,TRBV24-1,NA,CATSDRTGPYNEQFF,TGTGCCACCAGTGACCGCACAGGACCCTACAATGAGCAGTTCTTC
many,TRBJ1-2,TRBV5-6,NA,CASSLPGGNYGYTF,TGTGCCAGCAGCTTACCGGGCGGTAACTATGGCTACACCTTC
many,TRBJ1-2,TRBV27,NA,CASSPPGRSYGYTF,TGTGCCAGCAGTCCCCCAGGGAGGAGCTATGGCTACACCTTC
many,TRBJ2-1,TRBV5-6,TRBD1,CASSFWTGGSNEQFF,TGTGCCAGCAGCTTCTGGACAGGGGGATCAAATGAGCAGTTCTTC
many,TRBJ2-5,TRBV7-8,NA,CASSRDSQETQYF,TGTGCCAGCAGCCGGGACTCCCAAGAGACCCAGTACTTC
NA,TRBJ1-4,TRBV28,NA,CASSIRANEKLFF,TGTGCCAGCAGTATCCGGGCTAATGAAAAACTGTTTTTT
many,TRBJ1-2,TRBV6-2/TRBV6-3,NA,CASSFRQVGYTF,TGTGCCAGCAGTTTCCGGCAGGTAGGCTACACCTTC
many,TRBJ2-3,TRBV6-5,NA,CASSSRGGFADTQYF,TGTGCCAGCAGTTCTAGGGGGGGATTTGCAGATACGCAGTATTTT
many,TRBJ2-1,TRBV19,NA,CASNGEFSYNEQFF,TGTGCCAGTAACGGTGAGTTCTCCTACAATGAGCAGTTCTTC
many,TRBJ2-1,TRBV25-1,NA,CASSEFWGREQFF,TGTGCCAGCAGTGAATTTTGGGGGAGGGAGCAGTTCTTC
many,TRBJ1-2,TRBV9,TRBD1,CASSSHLVPRQGSDYGYTF,TGTGCCAGCAGCTCTCATCTCGTCCCCCGACAGGGTTCTGACTATGGCTACACCTTC
many,TRBJ2-1,TRBV4-2,TRBD2,CASSPISGRAYNEQFF,TGTGCCAGCAGCCCCATTAGCGGGAGGGCCTACAATGAGCAGTTCTTC
many,TRBJ2-1,TRBV7-2,NA,CASSLSRDNEQFF,TGTGCCAGCAGCTTATCAAGGGACAATGAGCAGTTCTTC
many,TRBJ2-5,TRBV28,NA,CASSFALRETQYF,TGTGCCAGCAGTTTTGCCTTGCGAGAGACCCAGTACTTC
NA,TRBJ2-2,TRBV2,TRBD1,CASIRDSPGGHTGELFF,TGTGCCAGCATCCGGGACTCGCCAGGGGGCCACACCGGGGAGCTGTTTTTT
many,TRBJ2-7,TRBV30,TRBD1,CAARDRGYEQYF,TGTGCCGCGAGGGACAGGGGCTACGAGCAGTACTTC
NA,TRBJ2-7,TRBV27,TRBD1,CASKKTGVTYRQYF,TGTGCCAGCAAAAAGACAGGGGTAACCTACAGGCAGTACTTC
many,TRBJ2-4,TRBV20-1,TRBD1,CSAKPGQLAKNIQYF,TGCAGTGCGAAACCGGGACAGCTAGCCAAAAACATTCAGTACTTC
many,TRBJ2-1,TRBV2,NA,CASSGEAGQNNEQFF,TGTGCCAGCAGTGGAGAGGCGGGACAGAACAATGAGCAGTTCTTC
many,TRBJ2-5,TRBV3-1,NA,CASSPGRTQYF,TGTGCCAGCAGCCCAGGGAGGACCCAGTACTTC
few,TRBJ1-1,TRBV6-1,NA,CATGRETEAFF,TGTGCCACCGGACGGGAAACTGAAGCTTTCTTT
few,TRBJ2-3,TRBV6-1,NA,CASRDPNSPDTQYF,TGTGCCAGCCGGGACCCCAATTCCCCAGATACGCAGTATTTT